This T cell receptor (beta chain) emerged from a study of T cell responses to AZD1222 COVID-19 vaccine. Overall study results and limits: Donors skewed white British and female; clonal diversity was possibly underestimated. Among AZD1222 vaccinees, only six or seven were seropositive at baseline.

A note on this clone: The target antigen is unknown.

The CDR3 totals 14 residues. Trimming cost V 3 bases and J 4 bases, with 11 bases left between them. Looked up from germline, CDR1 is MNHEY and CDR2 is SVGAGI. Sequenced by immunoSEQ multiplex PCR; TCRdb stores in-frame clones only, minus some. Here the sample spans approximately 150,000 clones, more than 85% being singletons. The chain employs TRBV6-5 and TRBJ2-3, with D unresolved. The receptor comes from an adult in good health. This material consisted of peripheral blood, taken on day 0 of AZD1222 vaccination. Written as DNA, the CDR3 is TGTGCCAGCAGTTATGTCTTGGGTGCAGATACGCAGTATTTT. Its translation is CASSYVLGADTQYF.